The present T cell receptor beta chain was sequenced within a study of shared clonotypes between healthy human individuals. Study summary: Each donor's CD8 memory used one plate, CD8 naive two, each CD4 subset three.

To note about this clone: Its matching antigen is unknown.

Overall study results and limits: Generally, estimated richness proved larger in naive subsets than it did in memory subsets. An effect of sequencing depth on clonotype sharing among donors was expected.

The authors divided CD4+ cells into CD45RA+ naive and CD45RA-negative memory subsets. V lost 10 bases and J 2 bases, leaving 16 bases between the germline ends. Germline V CDR1 and CDR2: ENHRY, SYGVKD. CDR3 length equals 14 residues. Data came from immunoSEQ multiplex PCR; TCRdb stores just in-frame clones and leaves some out. The sample holds over 850,000 clones, around 78% seen once. The chain has TRBV10-3 and TRBJ2-3; D may correspond to TRBD1 or TRBD2 (5 bases each). Source material: memory CD4+ T cells from PBMCs. As for subset: CD45RA-negative fraction. The receptor was isolated from a man younger than 30 in good health. Some clones in this sample may be carry-over from other donors' samples. The CDR3 DNA sequence: TGTGCCACCCGGGGTGACAGAGACACAGATACGCAGTATTTT. Its protein product is CATRGDRDTDTQYF.